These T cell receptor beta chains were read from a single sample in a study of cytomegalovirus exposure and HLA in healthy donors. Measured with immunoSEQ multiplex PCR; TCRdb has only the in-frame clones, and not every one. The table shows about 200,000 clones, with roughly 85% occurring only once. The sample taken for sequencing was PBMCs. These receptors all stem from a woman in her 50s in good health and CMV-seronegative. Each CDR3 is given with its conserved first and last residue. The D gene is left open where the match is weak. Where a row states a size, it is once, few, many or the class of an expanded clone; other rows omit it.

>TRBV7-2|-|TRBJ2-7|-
TGTGCCAGCAGCTTAGCGTTTAGGGCAGGGAGGAACGAGCAGTACTTC
CASSLAFRAGRNEQYF
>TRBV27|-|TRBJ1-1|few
TGTGCCAGCAGTCCCCGGCCGGGCACTGAAGCTTTCTTT
CASSPRPGTEAFF
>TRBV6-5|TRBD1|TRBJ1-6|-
TGTGCCAGCGGGTCCGACAGGGGTTCACCCCTCCACTTT
CASGSDRGSPLHF
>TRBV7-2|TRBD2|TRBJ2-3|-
TGTGCCAGCAGCTTTACGGGAGGGTCAGATACGCAGTATTTT
CASSFTGGSDTQYF
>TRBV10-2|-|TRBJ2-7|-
TGCGCCAGCATGCAGGCCCCTTCCTACGAGCAGTACTTC
CASMQAPSYEQYF
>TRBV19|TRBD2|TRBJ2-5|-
TGTGCCAGTAGCTCAGGTTGGGTAGCGGGAGCTGAGACCCAGTACTTC
CASSSGWVAGAETQYF
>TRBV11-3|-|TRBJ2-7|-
TGTGCCAGCCCCTACGGCACAGGGCACCACGAGCAGTACTTC
CASPYGTGHHEQYF
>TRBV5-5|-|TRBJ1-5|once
TGTGCCAGCAGCTTGGGGACAGTGGGCAATCAGCCCCAGCATTTT
CASSLGTVGNQPQHF
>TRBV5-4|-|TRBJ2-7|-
TGTGCCAGCAGCTTGCCCCCTCCCTCCTACGAGCAGTACTTC
CASSLPPPSYEQYF
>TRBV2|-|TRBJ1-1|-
TGTGCCAGCAGTGTCCGGGAGAACACTGAAGCTTTCTTT
CASSVRENTEAFF
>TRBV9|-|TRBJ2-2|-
TGTGCCAGCAGCGTAGTTCCCGACACCGGGGAGCTGTTTTTT
CASSVVPDTGELFF
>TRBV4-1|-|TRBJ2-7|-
TGCGCCAGCAGCCAAACCCTTTCAGGCTACGAGCAGTACTTC
CASSQTLSGYEQYF
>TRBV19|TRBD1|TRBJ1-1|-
TGTGCCAGTAGTTCCCGGACAGGGGGGGACACTGAAGCTTTCTTT
CASSSRTGGDTEAFF
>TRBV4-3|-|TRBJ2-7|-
TGCGCCAGCAGCCAAGAAGGGGCCGGCGATTCAGCCTCCTACGAGCAGTACTTC
CASSQEGAGDSASYEQYF
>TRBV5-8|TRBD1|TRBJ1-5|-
TGTGCCAGCAGCTTAGGTCAGGGGGGCAATCAGCCCCAGCATTTT
CASSLGQGGNQPQHF
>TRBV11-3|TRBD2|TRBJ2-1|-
TGTGCCAGCAGCCCTAGGCCCGGTAGCGGGAGCGATGAGCAGTTCTTC
CASSPRPGSGSDEQFF
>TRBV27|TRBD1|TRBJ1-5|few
TGTGCCAGCAAAGACAGGGCCATTAGCAATCAGCCCCAGCATTTT
CASKDRAISNQPQHF
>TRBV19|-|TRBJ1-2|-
TGTGCCAGTAGTATAATTGAGGGCGTCGGTGGCTACACCTTC
CASSIIEGVGGYTF
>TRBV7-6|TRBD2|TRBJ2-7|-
TGTGCCAGCAGCTTAGAGGCGGGGGGAACTTTATCCTACGAGCAGTACTTC
CASSLEAGGTLSYEQYF